What follows are 14 T cell receptor beta chains derived from one specimen sequenced in a study of T cell changes during pregnancy in multiple sclerosis. The method was immunoSEQ multiplex PCR; TCRdb's version includes in-frame clones alone and lacks a portion of them. The sample shows about 40,000 clones, 75% to 90% of them seen only once. The specimen comprised peripheral blood, sampled in the first trimester of pregnancy. All receptors come from a female donor in good health, enrolled as a control in a pregnancy study.

The rearrangement uses TRBV5-1 and TRBJ2-5, with 11 nucleotides matching TRBD2. The CDR3 extends over 15 amino acids. V lost 0 bases and J lost 7; bases outside the gene matches: 5. Germline V lookup: CDR1 SGHRS, CDR2 YFSETQ. CDR3: CASSLELAGVGTQYF. The CDR3 DNA is TGCGCCAGCAGCTTGGAACTAGCGGGGGTAGGGACCCAGTACTTC. Filled out from reference TRBV5-1 and TRBJ2-5, the complete variable domain reads KAGVTQTPRYLIKTRGQQVTLSCSPISGHRSVSWYQQTPGQGLQFLFEYFSETQRNKGNFPGRFSGRQFSNSRSEMNVSTLELGDSALYLCASSLELAGVGTQYFGPGTRLLVL.

V is TRBV10-3 and J is TRBJ2-5; 9 bases align to TRBD2. The germline V gene has CDR1 ENHRY and CDR2 SYGVKD. This CDR3 is built from 15 residues. Germline trimming cut 4 bases from V and 2 bases from J; bases unmatched to any gene: 5. In nucleotides, the CDR3 is TGTGCCATCAGTGGCTCCCTAGCGGGACAAGAGACCCAGTACTTC. It specifies CAISGSLAGQETQYF.

This clone was found once. The rearrangement links TRBV9 to TRBJ1-6; 8 nucleotides align to TRBD1. CDR1 and CDR2 (germline): SGDLS, YYNGEE. This CDR3 is 15 amino acids long. Trimming removed 7 bases from V and 3 bases from J; junction bases left unmatched: 6. CDR3 bases: TGTGCCAGCGGCCTTGGGACAGGCTATAATTCACCCCTCCACTTT. Translation: CASGLGTGYNSPLHF.

A single count supports this clone. This CDR3 reads CASALRTRRDSPLHF. In DNA form, the CDR3 reads TGTGCCAGTGCTCTTCGGACTCGGAGGGATTCACCCCTCCACTTT. This chain connects TRBV6-5 to TRBJ1-6; D remains ambiguous. The CDR3 consists of 15 residues. V gave up 9 bases and J gave up 8 bases, with 20 bases separating them. CDR1 is MNHEY and CDR2 is SVGAGI in the germline V gene.

This clone has more than one count but fewer than ten. The gene calls are TRBV27 and TRBJ1-6, with unresolved D. Germline CDR1 is MNHEY and CDR2 is SMNVEV (reference sequence). There are 12 residues in the CDR3. Trimming removed 5 bases at V and 10 bases at J, with 9 bases between. CDR3 in DNA: TGTGCCAGCAGTCACGGACTCTCACCCCTCCACTTT. This translates into CASSHGLSPLHF.

In the case of this clone: Different DNA sequences within this sample yield the same CDR3. The CDR3 here is CASSYSGTGSYEQYF. The CDR3 DNA reads as TGTGCCAGCAGTTACTCCGGGACAGGCTCCTACGAGCAGTACTTC. The chain links TRBV6-5 to TRBJ2-7; TRBD1 matches 8 bases. CDR1 and CDR2 (germline): MNHEY, SVGAGI. This CDR3 contains 15 residues. The junction had 1 base not matched to a gene; V was cut back by 0 bases and J by 0 bases.

The chain uses TRBV5-1 and TRBJ1-6, with D possibly TRBD1 on 5 matching bases. Trimming removed 6 bases at V and 10 bases at J, with 20 bases between. The CDR3 loop spans 15 amino acids. Germline CDR1 SGHRS, CDR2 YFSETQ. CDR3 sequence: CASTSSGQGGSPLHF. DNA for the CDR3: TGCGCCAGCACCTCAAGCGGGCAGGGCGGGTCACCCCTCCACTTT. The variable domain in full, completed from reference TRBV5-1 and TRBJ1-6, reads KAGVTQTPRYLIKTRGQQVTLSCSPISGHRSVSWYQQTPGQGLQFLFEYFSETQRNKGNFPGRFSGRQFSNSRSEMNVSTLELGDSALYLCASTSSGQGGSPLHFGNGTRLTVT.

The rearrangement links TRBV19 to TRBJ2-1, with 9 bases aligning to TRBD2. The CDR3 length is 18 residues. Germline-derived CDR1 and CDR2 are LNHDA and SQIVND (reference sequence). Trimming removed 3 bases from V and 0 bases from J; junction bases left unmatched: 9. The DNA of the CDR3 is TGTGCCAGTAGTATCGAGGGTGGTAGCGGGAGCTCCTACAATGAGCAGTTCTTC. Its translation is CASSIEGGSGSSYNEQFF.

The J gene is TRBJ2-1, the V gene TRBV5-1; 11 bases map to TRBD1. V dropped 4 bases and J dropped 7; count of bases not matched to a gene: 4. From germline, CDR1 is SGHRS and CDR2 YFSETQ. The CDR3 length is 14 residues. CDR3 in amino acids: CASSPGQGGNEQFF. Here the CDR3 DNA reads TGCGCCAGCAGCCCGGGACAGGGGGGGAATGAGCAGTTCTTC.

The V and J genes are TRBV6-6 and TRBJ1-4; D is unresolved. CDR3 length: 11 residues. V lost 4 bases and J lost 7, with 4 bases in between. CDR1 and CDR2 from the germline V gene are MNHNY and SVGAGI (reference sequence). This CDR3 is CASSSGEKLFF. The CDR3 DNA reads TGTGCCAGCAGTTCCGGTGAAAAACTGTTTTTT.

The chain links TRBV6-4 to TRBJ2-3, with TRBD2 matching over 11 bases. This CDR3 is 16 amino acids long. Germline CDR1 is MRHNA and CDR2 is SNTAGT. V gave up 3 bases and J gave up 1 base; unmatched junction bases: 3. The DNA for the CDR3 is TGTGCCAGCAGTGAGACTAGCGGGGACGGCACAGATACGCAGTATTTT. Its protein product is CASSETSGDGTDTQYF.

This clone has more than one count but fewer than ten. The V call is TRBV6-5, the J call TRBJ2-7, with TRBD1 matching 9 bases. Per the germline V gene, CDR1 is MNHEY and CDR2 is SVGAGI. The CDR3 covers 16 residues. The J segment lost 0 bases and the V segment lost 2 bases, leaving 5 bases of the junction unmatched. The CDR3 loop reads CASSYGGQGYSYEQYF. CDR3 bases: TGTGCCAGCAGTTACGGGGGACAGGGCTACTCCTACGAGCAGTACTTC.

The V and J genes are TRBV11-2 and TRBJ1-2; 8 nucleotides align to TRBD1. Germline CDR1 reads SGHAT; CDR2 reads FQNNGV. V shed 1 base and J 6 bases; nucleotides not matched to a gene: 4. This CDR3 contains 14 residues. The CDR3 DNA follows: TGTGCCAGCAGCTTAGGCCCACAGGGGGATGGCTACACCTTC. Amino acids: CASSLGPQGDGYTF.

V is TRBV9 and J is TRBJ2-2, with 10 bases aligning to TRBD1. Germline-derived CDR1 and CDR2 are SGDLS and YYNGEE. J lost 2 bases, V lost 4 bases, and 11 bases had no gene match. CDR3 length equals 18 residues. The CDR3 bases are TGTGCCAGCAGCCCCCGGACAGGGGGAGGGTTTAACACCGGGGAGCTGTTTTTT. It yields the protein CASSPRTGGGFNTGELFF.